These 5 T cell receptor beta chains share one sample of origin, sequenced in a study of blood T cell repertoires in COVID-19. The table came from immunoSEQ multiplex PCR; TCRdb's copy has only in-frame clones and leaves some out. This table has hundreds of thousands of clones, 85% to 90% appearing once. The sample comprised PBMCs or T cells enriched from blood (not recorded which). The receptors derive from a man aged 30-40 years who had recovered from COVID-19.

In DNA, the CDR3 is TGTGCCAGCAGCCCTACCCGGTACTATGGCTACACCTTC. This sequence encodes CASSPTRYYGYTF. The V gene is TRBV3-1 (or the pseudogene TRBV3-2), the J gene TRBJ1-2; no reliable D call. This CDR3 is built from 13 residues. V was clipped by 4 bases and J by 3 bases, with 9 bases between them. Germline V CDR1 and CDR2: LGHDT, YNNKEL (reference sequence).

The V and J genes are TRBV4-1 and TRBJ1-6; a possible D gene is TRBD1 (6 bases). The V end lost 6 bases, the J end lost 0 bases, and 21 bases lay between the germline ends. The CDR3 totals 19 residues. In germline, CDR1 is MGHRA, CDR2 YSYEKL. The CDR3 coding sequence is TGCGCCAGCAGTTCCGCTACAGGGTCGAGGGGCTCCTATAATTCACCCCTCCACTTT. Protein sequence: CASSSATGSRGSYNSPLHF.

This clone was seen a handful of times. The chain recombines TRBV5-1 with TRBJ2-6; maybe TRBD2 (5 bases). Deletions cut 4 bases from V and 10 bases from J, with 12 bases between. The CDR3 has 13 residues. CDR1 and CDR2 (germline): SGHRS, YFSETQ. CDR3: CASSNGEGNVLTF. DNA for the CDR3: TGCGCCAGCAGCAACGGAGAGGGTAACGTCCTGACTTTC.

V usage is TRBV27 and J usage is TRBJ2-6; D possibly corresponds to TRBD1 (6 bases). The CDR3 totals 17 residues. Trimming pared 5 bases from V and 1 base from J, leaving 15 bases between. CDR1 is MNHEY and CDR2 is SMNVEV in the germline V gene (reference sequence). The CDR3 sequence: CASSLYRDRSGANVLTF. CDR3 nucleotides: TGTGCCAGCAGTCTATACAGGGATCGGTCTGGGGCCAACGTCCTGACTTTC.

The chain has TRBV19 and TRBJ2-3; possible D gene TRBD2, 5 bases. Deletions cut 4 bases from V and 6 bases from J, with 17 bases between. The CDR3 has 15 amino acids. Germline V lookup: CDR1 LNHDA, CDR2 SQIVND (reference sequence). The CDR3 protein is CASSRSGFKSDTQYF. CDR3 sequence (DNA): TGTGCCAGTAGTAGGAGCGGATTTAAGAGCGATACGCAGTATTTT.